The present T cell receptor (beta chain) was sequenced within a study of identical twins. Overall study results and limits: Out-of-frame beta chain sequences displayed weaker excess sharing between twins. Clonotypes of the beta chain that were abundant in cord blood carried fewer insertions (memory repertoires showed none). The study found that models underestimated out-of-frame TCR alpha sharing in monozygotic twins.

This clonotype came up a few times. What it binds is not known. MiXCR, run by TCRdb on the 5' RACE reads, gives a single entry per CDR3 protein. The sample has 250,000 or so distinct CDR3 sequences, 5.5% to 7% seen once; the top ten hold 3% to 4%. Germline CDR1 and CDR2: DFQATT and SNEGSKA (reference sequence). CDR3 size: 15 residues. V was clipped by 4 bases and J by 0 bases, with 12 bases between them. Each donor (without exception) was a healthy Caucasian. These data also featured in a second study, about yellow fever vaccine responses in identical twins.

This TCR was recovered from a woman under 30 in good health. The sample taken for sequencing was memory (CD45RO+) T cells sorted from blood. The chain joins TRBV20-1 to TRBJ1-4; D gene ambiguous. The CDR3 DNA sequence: TGCAGTGCTACGTCCCCCAAAGCAACTAATGAAAAACTGTTTTTT. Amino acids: CSATSPKATNEKLFF.